The T cell receptor beta chain described here comes from a study of T-cell memory formation after mild COVID-19. Study results and caveats: Most CD4+ clones that shrank were in CM and EM, while CD8+ ones turned up in EMRA. Researchers could not confirm that second-wave clones peaking on day 37 targeted SARS-CoV-2. CD4/CD8 balance characterized clones contracting day 15 to 85, and CD4+ skew characterized later expanders.

This clonotype has only a few counts. Its antigen is not known. 5'RACE primed from the constant segment yielded TCR alpha and TCR beta cDNA libraries bearing sample barcodes and UMIs. TCRdb re-called the 5' RACE reads with MiXCR, one entry per CDR3 protein. The sample consists of some 350,000 distinct CDR3 sequences, 10% to 15% of them appearing once. Looked up from germline, CDR1 is SGHTA and CDR2 is FQGNSA. This CDR3 is built from 17 residues. V gave up 1 base and J gave up 4 bases, with 17 bases separating them. The receptor's source is a man between 18 and 35 years old who had mild COVID-19 (a few samples of this study predate the infection). Cell type and time point are not known. The sequenced material came from PBMCs or a T cell subset sorted from them (not recorded which). V usage is TRBV7-2 and J usage is TRBJ2-1; D is unclear. CDR3 sequence reads: CASSLVARLPKYNEQFF. The DNA of the CDR3 is TGTGCCAGCAGCTTAGTCGCCAGACTCCCGAAATACAATGAGCAGTTCTTC. Drawing the rest from reference TRBV7-2 and TRBJ2-1, the complete variable domain is GAGVSQSPSNKVTEKGKDVELRCDPISGHTALYWYRQSLGQGLEFLIYFQGNSAPDKSGLPSDRFSAERTGGSVSTLTIQRTQQEDSAVYLCASSLVARLPKYNEQFFGPGTRLTVL.